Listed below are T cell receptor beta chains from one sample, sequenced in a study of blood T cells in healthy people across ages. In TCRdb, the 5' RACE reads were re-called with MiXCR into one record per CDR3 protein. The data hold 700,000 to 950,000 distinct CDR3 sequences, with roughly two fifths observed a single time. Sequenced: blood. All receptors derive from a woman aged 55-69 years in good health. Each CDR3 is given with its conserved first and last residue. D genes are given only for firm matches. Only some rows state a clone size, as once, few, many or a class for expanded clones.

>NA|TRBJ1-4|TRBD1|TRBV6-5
TGTGCCAGCTCACCGGTAGACAGGGGAGGTGAAAAACTGTTTTTT
CASSPVDRGGEKLFF
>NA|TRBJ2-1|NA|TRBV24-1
TGTGCCACCAGTGGGCCCCTACGGGCTGGCAATGAGCAGTTCTTC
CATSGPLRAGNEQFF
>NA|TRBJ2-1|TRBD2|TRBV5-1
TGCGCCAGCAGCTGGGGTTTGACTAGCGGGGGATATGAGCAGTTCTTC
CASSWGLTSGGYEQFF
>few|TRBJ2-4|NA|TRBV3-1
TGTGCCAGCAGCCCCACCGGTAGGGGATCCAAAAACATTCAGTACTTC
CASSPTGRGSKNIQYF
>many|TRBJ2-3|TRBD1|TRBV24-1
TGTGCCACCAGTGGGACAGGGGCTACGCAGTATTTT
CATSGTGATQYF
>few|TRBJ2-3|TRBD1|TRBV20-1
TGCAGTGCTAGACGCCCTAGACAGGGGGCCGGAGATACGCAGTATTTT
CSARRPRQGAGDTQYF
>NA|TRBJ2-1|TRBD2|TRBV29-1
TGCAGCATAAGCGGGGGGGCGAACAATGAGCAGTTCTTC
CSISGGANNEQFF
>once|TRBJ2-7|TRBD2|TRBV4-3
TGCGCCAGCAGCCAAGAGAGGACTAGACTCTACGAGCAGTACTTC
CASSQERTRLYEQYF
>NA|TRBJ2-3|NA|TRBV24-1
TGTGCCACCAGTGACCCGACAGGAACAGATACGCAGTATTTT
CATSDPTGTDTQYF
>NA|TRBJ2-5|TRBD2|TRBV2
TGTGCCAGCAGTGAGGGACTAGTTCAAGAGACCCAGTACTTC
CASSEGLVQETQYF
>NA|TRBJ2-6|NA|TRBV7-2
TGTGCCAGCAGCCCCCTTAATCTCCGAAAAACTGGGGCCAACGTCCTGACTTTC
CASSPLNLRKTGANVLTF
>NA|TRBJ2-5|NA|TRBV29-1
TGCAGCGTTGCAGTAGCTGGGAACCCGGAGACCCAGTACTTC
CSVAVAGNPETQYF
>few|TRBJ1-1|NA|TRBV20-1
TGCAGTGCTAGAGATGTGGGGGTAGAAGCTTTCTTT
CSARDVGVEAFF
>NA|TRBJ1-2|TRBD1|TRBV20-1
TGCAGTGCTAAACCGGGACAGGGTAACTATGGCTACACCTTC
CSAKPGQGNYGYTF
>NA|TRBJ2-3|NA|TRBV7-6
TGTGCCAGCAGCCTACGGTCCTGGACTAGCACAGATACGCAGTATTTT
CASSLRSWTSTDTQYF
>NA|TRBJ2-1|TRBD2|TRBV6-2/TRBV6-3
TGTGCCAGCATTGCTAGCGGATACAATGAGCAGTTCTTC
CASIASGYNEQFF
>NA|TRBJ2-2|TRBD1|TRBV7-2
TGTGCCAGCAGCTTTCTCGGACAGGGGGCTATCACCGGGGAGCTGTTTTTT
CASSFLGQGAITGELFF
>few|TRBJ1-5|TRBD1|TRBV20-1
TGCAGTGCTAGAGATATGGGACAGTATAGTCAGCCCCAGCATTTT
CSARDMGQYSQPQHF
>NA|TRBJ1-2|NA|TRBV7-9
TGTGCCAGCAGCTTAGATCTGGGGGCAAGCTACACCTTC
CASSLDLGASYTF
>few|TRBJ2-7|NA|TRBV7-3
TGTGCCAGCAGCTTTTACCAATCGGGGGTGGGCGAGCAGTACTTC
CASSFYQSGVGEQYF
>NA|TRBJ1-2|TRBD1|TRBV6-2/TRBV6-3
TGTGCCAGCAGTTACACCGGACAGGAAGGTGGCTACACCTTC
CASSYTGQEGGYTF
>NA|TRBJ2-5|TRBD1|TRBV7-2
TGTGCCAGCAGCTGGAGGACAGGGGCGCAAGAGACCCAGTACTTC
CASSWRTGAQETQYF
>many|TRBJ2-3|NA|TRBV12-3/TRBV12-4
TGTGCCAGCAGCGAAAGTTTCACAGATACGCAGTATTTT
CASSESFTDTQYF
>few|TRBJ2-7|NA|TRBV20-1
TGCAGTGCTGGGGGTGGGGCCTCCAACTACGGGCAGTACTTC
CSAGGGASNYGQYF
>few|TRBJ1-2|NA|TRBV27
TGTGCCAGCAGTTTATCGCCTGCTAAAGAGGGTGGCTACACCTTC
CASSLSPAKEGGYTF
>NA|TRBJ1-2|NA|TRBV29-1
TGCAGCGCTGCGAGTGCAGGCTATGGCCACACCTTC
CSAASAGYGHTF
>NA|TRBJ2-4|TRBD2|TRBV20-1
TGCAGTGCTAGTGAGGCTCGATATAGCGGGGGAGGGAACATTCAGTACTTC
CSASEARYSGGGNIQYF
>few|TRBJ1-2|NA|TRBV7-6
TGTGCCAGCAGCTTAGCGCGGGACGGTAGATATGGCTACACCTTC
CASSLARDGRYGYTF
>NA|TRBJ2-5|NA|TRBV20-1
TGCAGTGCTGGTACCCGGGGGACCCAGTACTTC
CSAGTRGTQYF
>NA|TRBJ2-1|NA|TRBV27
TGTGCCAGCAGTTACTATTCCGGGGCCCTGGGGGTAGGTGATCAGTTCTTC
CASSYYSGALGVGDQFF
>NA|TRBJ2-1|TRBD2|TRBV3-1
TGTGCCAGCAGCCCGAGTTCTTACGGGGGGAATGAGCAGTTCTTC
CASSPSSYGGNEQFF
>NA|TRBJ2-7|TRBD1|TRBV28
TGTGTCACCATGACAGGGGATACGTACGAGCAGTACTTC
CVTMTGDTYEQYF
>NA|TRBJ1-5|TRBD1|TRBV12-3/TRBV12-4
TGTGCCAGTTCAAAAGGGGGCTCCGGCAATCAGCCCCAGCATTTT
CASSKGGSGNQPQHF
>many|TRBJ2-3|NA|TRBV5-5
TGTGCCAGCAGCTCTGAGTGGGGCGCAGATACGCAGTATTTT
CASSSEWGADTQYF
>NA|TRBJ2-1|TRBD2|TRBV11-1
TGTGCCAGCAGCTTTGGGGTAGCGGGGTACAATGAGCAGTTCTTC
CASSFGVAGYNEQFF
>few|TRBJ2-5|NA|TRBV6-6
TGTGCCAGCAGGACAGATCCGCCTTACAATCAAGAGACCCAGTACTTC
CASRTDPPYNQETQYF
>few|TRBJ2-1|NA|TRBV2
TGTGCCAGCAGGTCGACAGGCATCGATGAGCAGTTCTTC
CASRSTGIDEQFF
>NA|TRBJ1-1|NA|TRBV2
TGTGCCAGCATATGGACGTTGGACACTGAAGCTTTCTTT
CASIWTLDTEAFF
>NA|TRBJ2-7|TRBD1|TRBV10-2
TGCGCCAGCAGTGATCTGGGGACAGGTTCTTCCTACGAGCAGTACTTC
CASSDLGTGSSYEQYF
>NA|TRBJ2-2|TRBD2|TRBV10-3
TGTGCCATCAGTCAGACTAGCGGGAGGGCTCCGAACACCGGGGAGCTGTTTTTT
CAISQTSGRAPNTGELFF
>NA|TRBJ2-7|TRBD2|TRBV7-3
TGTGCCAGCAGCCCCGGGACTAGCGGGGGTGAGCAGTACTTC
CASSPGTSGGEQYF
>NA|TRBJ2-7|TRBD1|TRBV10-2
TGCGCCAGCAGTGAGACAGGGGTGGGCCCCGTGAACTACGAGCAGTACTTC
CASSETGVGPVNYEQYF
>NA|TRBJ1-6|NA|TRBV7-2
TGTGCCAGCAGCTTCGGGGGTCAAAGGACACCCCTCCACTTT
CASSFGGQRTPLHF
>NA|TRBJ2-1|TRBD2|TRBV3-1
TGTGCCAGCAGCCTAGCGGGGGGGCGAAGTGAGCAGTTCTTC
CASSLAGGRSEQFF
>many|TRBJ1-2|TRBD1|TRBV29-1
TGCAGCGTTGGGACAGGGGTGGGCTATGGCTACACCTTC
CSVGTGVGYGYTF
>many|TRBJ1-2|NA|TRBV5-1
TGCGCCAGCAGCTCCTACACAGTGGGCCCACGAGGCTACACCTTC
CASSSYTVGPRGYTF
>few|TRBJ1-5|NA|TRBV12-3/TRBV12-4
TGTGCCAGCTTGGCAGGGACTAATCAGCCCCAGCATTTT
CASLAGTNQPQHF
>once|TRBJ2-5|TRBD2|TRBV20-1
TGCAGTGCTAAGGGACTCCGGGGGGAACAAGAGACCCAGTACTTC
CSAKGLRGEQETQYF
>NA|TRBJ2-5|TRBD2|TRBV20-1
TGCGGTGCTAGTTCTAGCGGGGGTTTCCAAGAGACCCAGTACTTC
CGASSSGGFQETQYF
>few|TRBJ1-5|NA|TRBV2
TGTGCCAGCAGTAAACCCCTGGATCAGCCCCAGCATTTT
CASSKPLDQPQHF
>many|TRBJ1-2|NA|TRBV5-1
TGCGCCAGCAGCTTGTCCCCAGGGAACTATGGCTACACCTTC
CASSLSPGNYGYTF
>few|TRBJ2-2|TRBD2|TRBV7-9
TGTGCCAGCAGCTTGGGACTATTGAACACCGGGGAGCTGTTTTTT
CASSLGLLNTGELFF
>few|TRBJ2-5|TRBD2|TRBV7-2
TGTGCCAGCAGCTCCCAGCGGGGGGAGACCCAGTACTTC
CASSSQRGETQYF
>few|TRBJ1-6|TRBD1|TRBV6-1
TGTGCCAGCAGTGGTGGACAGGCGTTTGACTCACCCCTCCACTTT
CASSGGQAFDSPLHF
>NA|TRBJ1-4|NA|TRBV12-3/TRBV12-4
TGTGCCAGCAGTTTCGGGGGATCTAGTGAAAAACTGTTTTTT
CASSFGGSSEKLFF